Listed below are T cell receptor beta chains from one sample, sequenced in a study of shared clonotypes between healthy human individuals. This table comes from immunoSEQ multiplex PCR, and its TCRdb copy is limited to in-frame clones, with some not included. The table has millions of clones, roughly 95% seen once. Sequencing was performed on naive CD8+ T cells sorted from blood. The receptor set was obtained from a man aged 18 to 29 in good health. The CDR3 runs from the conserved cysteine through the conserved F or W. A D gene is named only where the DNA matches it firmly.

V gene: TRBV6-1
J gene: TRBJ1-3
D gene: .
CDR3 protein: CASSDWQGSGNTIYF

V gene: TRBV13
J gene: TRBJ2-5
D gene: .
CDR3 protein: CASRTRGETQYF

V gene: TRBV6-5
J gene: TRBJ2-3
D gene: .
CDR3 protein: CASSYVPASTDTQYF

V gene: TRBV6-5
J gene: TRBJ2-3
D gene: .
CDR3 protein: CASRPGRTDTQYF

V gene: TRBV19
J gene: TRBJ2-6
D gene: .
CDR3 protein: CASSLGVPSGANVLTF

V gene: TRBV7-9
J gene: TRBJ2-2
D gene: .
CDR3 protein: CASSLAWGSESGELFF

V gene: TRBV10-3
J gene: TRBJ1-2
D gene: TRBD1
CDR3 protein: CAISESGTGLGYTF

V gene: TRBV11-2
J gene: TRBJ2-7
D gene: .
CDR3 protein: CASSLGGGEQYF

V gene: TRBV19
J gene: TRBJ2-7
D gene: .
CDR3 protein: CASSIGLSGEQYF

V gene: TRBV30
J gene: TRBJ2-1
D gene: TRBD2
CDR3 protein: CAWSLVLGRGSHNEQFF

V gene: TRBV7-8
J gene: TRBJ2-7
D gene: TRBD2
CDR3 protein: CASSFGIAGVSHEQYF

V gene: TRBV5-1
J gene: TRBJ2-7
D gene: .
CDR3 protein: CASSLEGGDKHF

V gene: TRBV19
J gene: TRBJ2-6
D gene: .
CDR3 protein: CASRLPGHSGANVLTF

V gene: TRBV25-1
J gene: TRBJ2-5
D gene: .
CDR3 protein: CASSEGETQYF

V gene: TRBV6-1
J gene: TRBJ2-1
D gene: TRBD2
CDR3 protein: CASSDEGLAGHEQFF

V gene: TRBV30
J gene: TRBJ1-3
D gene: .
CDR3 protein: CAWIEDGTVSGNTIYF

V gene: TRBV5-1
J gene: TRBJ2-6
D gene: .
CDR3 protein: CASSLSAGSRSGANVLTF

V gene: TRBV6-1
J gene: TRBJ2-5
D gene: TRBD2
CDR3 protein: CASSDGASGEQTQYF

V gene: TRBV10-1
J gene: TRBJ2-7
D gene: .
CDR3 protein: CASSDPGYEQYF

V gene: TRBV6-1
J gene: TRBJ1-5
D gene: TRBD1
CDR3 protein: CASSEYRGPSNQPQHF

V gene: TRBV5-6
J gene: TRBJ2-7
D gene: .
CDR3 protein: CASSLELSGTYEQYF

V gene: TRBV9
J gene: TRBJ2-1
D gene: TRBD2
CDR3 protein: CASSHSGTSGWNEQFF